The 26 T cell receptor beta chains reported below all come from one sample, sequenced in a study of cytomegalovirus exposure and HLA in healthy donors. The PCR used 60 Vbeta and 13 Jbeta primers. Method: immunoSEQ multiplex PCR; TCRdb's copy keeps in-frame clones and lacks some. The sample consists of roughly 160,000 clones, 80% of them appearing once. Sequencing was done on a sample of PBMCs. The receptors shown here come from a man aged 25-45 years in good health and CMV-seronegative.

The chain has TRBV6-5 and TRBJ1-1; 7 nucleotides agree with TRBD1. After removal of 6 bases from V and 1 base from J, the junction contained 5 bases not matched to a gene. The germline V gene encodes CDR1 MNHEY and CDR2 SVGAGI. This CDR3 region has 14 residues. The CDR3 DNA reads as TGTGCCAGCAGCAGGAACAGGGGGAACACTGAAGCTTTCTTT. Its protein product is CASSRNRGNTEAFF.

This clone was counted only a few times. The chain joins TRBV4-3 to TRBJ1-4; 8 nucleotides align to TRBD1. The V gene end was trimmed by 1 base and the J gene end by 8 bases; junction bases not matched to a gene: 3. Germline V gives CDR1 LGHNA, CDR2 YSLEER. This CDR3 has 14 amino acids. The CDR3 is CASSQGQGREKLFF. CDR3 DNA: TGCGCCAGCAGCCAAGGACAGGGGCGCGAAAAACTGTTTTTT.

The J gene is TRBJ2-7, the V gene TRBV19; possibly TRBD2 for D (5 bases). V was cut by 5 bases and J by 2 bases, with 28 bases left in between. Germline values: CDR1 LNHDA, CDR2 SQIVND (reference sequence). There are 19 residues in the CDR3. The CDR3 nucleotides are TGTGCCAGTAGTCCATCGACTACCACCGCCCCCTTGGGCACCTACGAGCAGTACTTC. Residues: CASSPSTTTAPLGTYEQYF.

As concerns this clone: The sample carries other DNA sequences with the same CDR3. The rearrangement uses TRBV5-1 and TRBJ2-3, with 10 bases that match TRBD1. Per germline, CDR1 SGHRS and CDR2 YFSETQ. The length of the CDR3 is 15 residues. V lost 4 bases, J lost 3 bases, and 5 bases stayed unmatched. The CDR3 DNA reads TGCGCCAGCAGCCCAGGACAGGGGGGAACAGATACGCAGTATTTT. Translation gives CASSPGQGGTDTQYF.

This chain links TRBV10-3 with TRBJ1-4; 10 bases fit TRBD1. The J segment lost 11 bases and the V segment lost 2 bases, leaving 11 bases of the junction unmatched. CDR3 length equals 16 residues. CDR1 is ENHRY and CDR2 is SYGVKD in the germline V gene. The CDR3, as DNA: TGTGCCATCAGTGAGACACAACGGGACAGGGGAAGCAAACTGTTTTTT. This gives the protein CAISETQRDRGSKLFF.

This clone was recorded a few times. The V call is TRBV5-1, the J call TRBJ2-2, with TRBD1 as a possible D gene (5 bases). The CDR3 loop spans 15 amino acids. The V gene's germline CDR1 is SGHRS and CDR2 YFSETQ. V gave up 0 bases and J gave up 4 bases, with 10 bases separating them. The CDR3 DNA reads TGCGCCAGCAGCTTGGGGTGGGGCATCACCGGGGAGCTGTTTTTT. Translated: CASSLGWGITGELFF.

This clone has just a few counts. CDR3 nucleotides: TGTGCCAGCAGCGTAGTGCTAGCGGGATACAATGAGCAGTTCTTC. It translates to CASSVVLAGYNEQFF. The chain employs TRBV9 and TRBJ2-1; 9 positions match TRBD2. This CDR3 contains 15 residues. Germline CDR1 reads SGDLS; CDR2 reads YYNGEE. J lost 4 bases, V lost 0 bases, and 2 bases had no gene match.

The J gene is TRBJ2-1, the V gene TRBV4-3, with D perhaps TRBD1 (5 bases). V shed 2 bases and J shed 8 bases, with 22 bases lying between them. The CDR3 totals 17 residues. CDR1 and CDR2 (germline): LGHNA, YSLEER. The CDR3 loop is CASSQPPFIAGLDEQFF. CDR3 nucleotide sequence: TGCGCCAGCAGCCAACCCCCCTTCATAGCAGGGCTCGATGAGCAGTTCTTC.

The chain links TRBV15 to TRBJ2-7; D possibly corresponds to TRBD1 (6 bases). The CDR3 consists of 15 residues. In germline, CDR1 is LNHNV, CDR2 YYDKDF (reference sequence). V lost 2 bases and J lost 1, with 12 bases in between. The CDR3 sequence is CATSRSGTKSYEQYF. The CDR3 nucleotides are TGTGCCACCAGCAGATCCGGGACAAAGTCCTACGAGCAGTACTTC.

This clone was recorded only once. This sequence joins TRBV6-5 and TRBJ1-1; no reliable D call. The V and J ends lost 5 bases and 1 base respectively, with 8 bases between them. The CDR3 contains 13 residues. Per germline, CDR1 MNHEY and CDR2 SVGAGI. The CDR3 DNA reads TGTGCCAGCAGTGACTACAAGAACACTGAAGCTTTCTTT. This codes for CASSDYKNTEAFF.

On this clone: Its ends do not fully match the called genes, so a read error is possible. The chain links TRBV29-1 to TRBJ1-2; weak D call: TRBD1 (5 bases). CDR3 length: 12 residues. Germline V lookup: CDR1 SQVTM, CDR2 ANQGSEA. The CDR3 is CSVLEEVRESFF. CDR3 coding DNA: TGCAGCGTTCTTGAAGAGGTCAGGGAATCTTTCTTC.

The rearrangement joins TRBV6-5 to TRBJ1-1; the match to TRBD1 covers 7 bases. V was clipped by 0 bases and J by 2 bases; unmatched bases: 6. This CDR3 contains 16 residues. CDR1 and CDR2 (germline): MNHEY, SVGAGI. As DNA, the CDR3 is TGTGCCAGCAGTTACTCGTTTGACAGGGAAAACACTGAAGCTTTCTTT. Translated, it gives CASSYSFDRENTEAFF.

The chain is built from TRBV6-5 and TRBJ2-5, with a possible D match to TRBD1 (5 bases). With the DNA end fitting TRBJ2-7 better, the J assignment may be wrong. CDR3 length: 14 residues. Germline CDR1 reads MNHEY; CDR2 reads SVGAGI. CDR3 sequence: CASSTGSSSYEQYF. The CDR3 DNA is TGTGCCAGCAGTACAGGTTCGAGCTCCTACGAGCAGTACTTC.

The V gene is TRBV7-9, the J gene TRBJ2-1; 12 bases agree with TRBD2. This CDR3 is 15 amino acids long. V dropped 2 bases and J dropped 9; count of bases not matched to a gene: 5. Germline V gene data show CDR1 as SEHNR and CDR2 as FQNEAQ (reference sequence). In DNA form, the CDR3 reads TGTGCCAGCAGCTTAAGACTAGCGGGAGACGGTGAGCAGTTCTTC. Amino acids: CASSLRLAGDGEQFF.

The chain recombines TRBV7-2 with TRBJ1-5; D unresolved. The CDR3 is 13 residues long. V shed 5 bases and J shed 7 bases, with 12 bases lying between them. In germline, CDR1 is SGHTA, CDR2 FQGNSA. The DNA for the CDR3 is TGTGCCAGCAGCCCCATGTACAGCCAGCCCCAGCATTTT. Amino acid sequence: CASSPMYSQPQHF.

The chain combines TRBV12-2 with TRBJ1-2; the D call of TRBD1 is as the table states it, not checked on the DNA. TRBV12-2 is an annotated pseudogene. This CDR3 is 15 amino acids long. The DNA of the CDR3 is TGTGCAAGTCGCTTAAGTTGGGGCTGCTACTATGGCTACACCTTC. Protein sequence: CASRLSWGCYYGYTF.

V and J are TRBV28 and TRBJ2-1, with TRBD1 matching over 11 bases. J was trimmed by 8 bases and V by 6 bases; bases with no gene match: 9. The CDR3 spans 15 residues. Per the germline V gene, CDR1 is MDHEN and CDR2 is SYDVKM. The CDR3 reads CASSPGQGAPHEQFF. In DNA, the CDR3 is TGTGCCAGCAGCCCTGGACAGGGGGCACCCCATGAGCAGTTCTTC.

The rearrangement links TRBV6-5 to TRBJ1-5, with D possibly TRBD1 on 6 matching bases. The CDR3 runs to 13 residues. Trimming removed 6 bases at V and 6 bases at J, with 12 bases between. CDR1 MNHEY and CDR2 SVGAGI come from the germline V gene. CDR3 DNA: TGTGCCAGCAGCCCCACAGGGTTTCAGCCCCAGCATTTT. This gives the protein CASSPTGFQPQHF.

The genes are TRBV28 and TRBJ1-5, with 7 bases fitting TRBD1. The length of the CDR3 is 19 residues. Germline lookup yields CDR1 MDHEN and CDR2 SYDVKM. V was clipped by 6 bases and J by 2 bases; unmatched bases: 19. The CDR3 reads CASRPHPGQTLIGNQPQHF. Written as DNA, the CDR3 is TGTGCCAGCAGACCTCACCCGGGACAGACCCTTATCGGCAATCAGCCCCAGCATTTT.

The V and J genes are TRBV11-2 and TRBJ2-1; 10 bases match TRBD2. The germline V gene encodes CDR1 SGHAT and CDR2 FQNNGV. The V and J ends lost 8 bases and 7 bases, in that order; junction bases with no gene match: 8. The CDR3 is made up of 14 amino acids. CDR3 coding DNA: TGTGCCAGCCACAGCGGGGGGGCCGAAAATGAGCAGTTCTTC. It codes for CASHSGGAENEQFF.

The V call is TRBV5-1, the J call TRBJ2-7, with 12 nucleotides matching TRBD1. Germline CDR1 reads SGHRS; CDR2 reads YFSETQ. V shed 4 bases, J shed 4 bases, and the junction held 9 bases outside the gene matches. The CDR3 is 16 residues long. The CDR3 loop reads CASSPLGTGGEYEQYF. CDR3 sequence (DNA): TGCGCCAGCAGCCCTCTCGGGACAGGGGGCGAGTACGAGCAGTACTTC.

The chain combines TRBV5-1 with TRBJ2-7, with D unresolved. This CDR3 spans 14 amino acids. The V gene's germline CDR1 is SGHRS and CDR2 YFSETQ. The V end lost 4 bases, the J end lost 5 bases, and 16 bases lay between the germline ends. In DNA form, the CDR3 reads TGCGCCAGCAGCCCTGCTCTCCGAGAGCACGAGCAGTACTTC. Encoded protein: CASSPALREHEQYF.

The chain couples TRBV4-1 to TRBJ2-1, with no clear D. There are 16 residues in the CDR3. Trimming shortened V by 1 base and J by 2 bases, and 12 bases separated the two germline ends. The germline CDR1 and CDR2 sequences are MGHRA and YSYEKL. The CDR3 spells CASSQVMERAYNEQFF. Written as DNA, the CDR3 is TGCGCCAGCAGCCAAGTGATGGAGAGAGCCTACAATGAGCAGTTCTTC.

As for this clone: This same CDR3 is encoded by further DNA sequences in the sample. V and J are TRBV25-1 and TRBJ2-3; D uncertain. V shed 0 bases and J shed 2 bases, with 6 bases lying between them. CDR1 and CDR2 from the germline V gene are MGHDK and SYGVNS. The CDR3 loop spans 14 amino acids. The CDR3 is CASSEYSLTDTQYF. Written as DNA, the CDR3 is TGTGCCAGCAGTGAATATAGCCTCACAGATACGCAGTATTTT.

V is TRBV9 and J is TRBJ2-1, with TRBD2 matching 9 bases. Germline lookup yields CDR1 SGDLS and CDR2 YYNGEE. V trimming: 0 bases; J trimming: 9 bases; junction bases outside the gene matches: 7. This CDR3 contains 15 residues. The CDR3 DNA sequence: TGTGCCAGCAGCGTAGATCTGCGGGAGGGCCCTGAGCAGTTCTTC. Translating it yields CASSVDLREGPEQFF.

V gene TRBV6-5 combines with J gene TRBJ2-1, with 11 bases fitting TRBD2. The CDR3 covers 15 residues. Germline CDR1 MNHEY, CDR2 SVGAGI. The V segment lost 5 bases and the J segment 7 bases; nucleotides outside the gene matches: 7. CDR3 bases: TGTGCCAGCAGTCTAGTCACTAGCGGGAGAAATGAGCAGTTCTTC. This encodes CASSLVTSGRNEQFF.